The clone carrying this TCR beta chain was observed a handful of times. This entry belongs to a study of OX40 agonist ivuxolimab in advanced cancers. Profiling relied on immunoSEQ multiplex PCR, and the TCRdb table lists in-frame clones only, not all of them. The table records 60,000 to 75,000 clones, 65% to 85% of them present only once. This CDR3 has 13 residues. Germline V gene lookup returns CDR1 MNHEY and CDR2 SVGAGI. With 6 bases clipped from V and 4 bases from J, the junction kept 3 bases outside the gene matches. The TCR was taken from an adult with an advanced solid tumor such as melanoma, head and neck, liver or kidney cancer. The genes are TRBV6-5 and TRBJ2-3; 8 bases agree with TRBD2. The source material was CD4+ or CD8+ T cells sorted from blood, sampled in a trial of the OX40 agonist ivuxolimab. The CDR3 is CASRAGGSDTQYF. For the CDR3, the DNA is TGTGCCAGCAGGGCGGGGGGATCAGATACGCAGTATTTT.